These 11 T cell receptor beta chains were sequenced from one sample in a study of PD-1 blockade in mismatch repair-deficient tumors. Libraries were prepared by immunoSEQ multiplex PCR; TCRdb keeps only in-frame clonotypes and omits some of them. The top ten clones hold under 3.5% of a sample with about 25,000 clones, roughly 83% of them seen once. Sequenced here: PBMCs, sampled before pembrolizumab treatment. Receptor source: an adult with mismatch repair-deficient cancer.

The CDR3 is CASRVGNSGELFF. CDR3 nucleotide sequence: TGTGCCAGCAGGGTCGGGAATTCCGGGGAGCTGTTTTTT. The rearrangement links TRBV2 to TRBJ2-2, with D maybe TRBD2 (5 bases). Germline V CDR1 and CDR2: SNHLY, FYNNEI. CDR3 length equals 13 residues. V dropped 6 bases and J dropped 6 bases, with 11 bases sitting between them.

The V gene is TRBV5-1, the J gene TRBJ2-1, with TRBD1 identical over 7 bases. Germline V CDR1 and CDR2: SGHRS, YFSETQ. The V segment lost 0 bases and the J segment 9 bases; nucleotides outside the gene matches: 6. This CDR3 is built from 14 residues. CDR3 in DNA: TGCGCCAGCAGCTTGGGTCAACAGGGGTCTGAGCAGTTCTTC. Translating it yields CASSLGQQGSEQFF.

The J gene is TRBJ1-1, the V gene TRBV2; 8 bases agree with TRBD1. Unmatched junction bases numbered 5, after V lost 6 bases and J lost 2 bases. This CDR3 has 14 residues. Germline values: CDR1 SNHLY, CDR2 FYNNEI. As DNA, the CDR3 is TGTGCCAGCAGGGCGACAGGGGACAACACTGAAGCTTTCTTT. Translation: CASRATGDNTEAFF.

Written as DNA, the CDR3 is TGTGCCAGCAGCGTTAGGACAGCTCCTCAGCCCCAGCATTTT. Translating gives CASSVRTAPQPQHF. The chain combines TRBV7-8 with TRBJ1-5; D may be TRBD1 (6 bases). The CDR3 is made up of 14 amino acids. Trimming left V 5 bases short and J 6 bases short, with 14 bases between. Germline V lookup: CDR1 SGHVS, CDR2 FQNEAQ.

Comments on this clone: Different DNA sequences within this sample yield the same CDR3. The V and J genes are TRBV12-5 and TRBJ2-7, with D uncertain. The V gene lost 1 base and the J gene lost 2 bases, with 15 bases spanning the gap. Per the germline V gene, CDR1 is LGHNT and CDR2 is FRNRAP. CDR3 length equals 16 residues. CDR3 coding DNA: TGTGCTAGTGGTTTGGGCACTGGCAGGTATCCCTACGAGCAGTACTTC. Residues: CASGLGTGRYPYEQYF.

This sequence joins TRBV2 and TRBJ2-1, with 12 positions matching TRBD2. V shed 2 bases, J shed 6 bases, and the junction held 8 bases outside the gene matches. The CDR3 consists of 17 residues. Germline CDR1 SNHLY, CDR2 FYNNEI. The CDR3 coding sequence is TGTGCCAGCAGTGAAAGTGCTAGCGGGAGGGCCGTCAATGAGCAGTTCTTC. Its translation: CASSESASGRAVNEQFF.

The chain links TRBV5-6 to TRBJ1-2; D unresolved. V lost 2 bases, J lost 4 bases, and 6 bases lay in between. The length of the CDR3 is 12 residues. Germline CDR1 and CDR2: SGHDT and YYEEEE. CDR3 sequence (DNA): TGTGCCAGCAGCTTTATGAGCTATGGCTACACCTTC. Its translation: CASSFMSYGYTF.

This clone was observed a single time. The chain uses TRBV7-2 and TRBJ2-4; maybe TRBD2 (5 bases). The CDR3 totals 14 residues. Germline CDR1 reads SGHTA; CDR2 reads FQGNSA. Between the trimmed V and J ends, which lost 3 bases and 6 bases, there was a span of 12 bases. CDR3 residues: CASSFFRTGNIQYF. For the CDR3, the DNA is TGTGCCAGCAGCTTTTTCAGGACTGGAAACATTCAGTACTTC.

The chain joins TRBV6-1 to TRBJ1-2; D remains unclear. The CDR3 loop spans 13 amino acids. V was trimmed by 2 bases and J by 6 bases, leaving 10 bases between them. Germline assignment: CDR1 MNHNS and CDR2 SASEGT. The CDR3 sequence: CASSELRRNGYTF. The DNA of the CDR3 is TGTGCCAGCAGTGAACTCCGGAGAAATGGCTACACCTTC.

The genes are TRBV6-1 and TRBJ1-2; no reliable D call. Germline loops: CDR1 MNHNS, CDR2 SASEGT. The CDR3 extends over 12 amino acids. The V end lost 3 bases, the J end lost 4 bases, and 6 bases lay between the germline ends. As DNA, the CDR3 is TGTGCCAGCAGTGAGAGGTTCTATGGCTACACCTTC. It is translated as CASSERFYGYTF.

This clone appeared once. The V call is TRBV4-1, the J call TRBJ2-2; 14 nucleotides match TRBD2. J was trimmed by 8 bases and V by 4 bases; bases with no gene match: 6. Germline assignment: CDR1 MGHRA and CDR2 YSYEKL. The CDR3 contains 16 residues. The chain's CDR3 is CASSLGTSGSLGELFF. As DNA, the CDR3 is TGCGCCAGCAGCCTCGGGACTAGCGGGAGTCTTGGGGAGCTGTTTTTT.